This T cell receptor (beta chain) appears in the sequencing data of a study of tumor-infiltrating lymphocytes in oesophageal squamous cell carcinoma. TCRdb reprocessed the PCR reads via MiXCR and lists one record per CDR3 protein. The sample comprises about 20,000 distinct CDR3 sequences, about 40% of which are singletons, and 15% to 20% rests with the top ten. This clonotype was recorded many times. Germline V CDR1 and CDR2: KGHSH, LQKENI. The ends were cut back, 6 bases at V and 10 bases at J, with 13 bases in the middle. The CDR3 extends over 12 amino acids. The chain links TRBV18 to TRBJ2-1; perhaps TRBD1 as D (6 bases). The sample comprised normal esophageal tissue next to the tumor. The TCR comes from a female donor with esophageal squamous cell carcinoma. CDR3 sequence (DNA): TGTGCCAGCTCGGAGATCGGGACAGAGCAGTTCTTC. The encoded protein is CASSEIGTEQFF.